This T cell receptor (beta chain) was observed in a study of T cells in Graves' hyperthyroidism and ophthalmopathy. Study summary: At the time of initial diagnosis and before any treatment, peripheral blood was collected.

Study-wide findings and caveats: Ophthalmopathy prediction by the model preceded onset by a median about 6 months.

Researchers amplified the TCR beta CDR3 regions from RNA transcripts. HTBI primers were employed in a first-round RT-PCR of the TCR CDR3. TCRdb re-called the multiplex PCR reads through MiXCR, storing one row per CDR3 protein. The table lists fewer than 900,000 distinct CDR3 sequences, around 17% of them singletons. The germline V and J ends were trimmed by 2 bases and 0 bases, with 8 bases remaining between them. CDR3 length equals 15 residues. CDR1 MDHEN and CDR2 SYDVKM come from the germline V gene. Comment on this clonotype: What it recognizes is unknown.

No progression to ophthalmopathy during 18 months of follow-up defined stable disease. In patients aged 18 to 65, hyperthyroidism was newly diagnosed, with duration under 2 months. This chain connects TRBV28 to TRBJ1-3; possibly TRBD1 for D (5 bases). The sequenced material came from blood. This TCR was recovered from a young man with Graves' hyperthyroidism. The DNA of the CDR3 is TGTGCCAGCAGTTTAGACAGCTACTCTGGAAACACCATATATTTT. Translating gives CASSLDSYSGNTIYF.